This TCR beta chain was identified in a study of graft-versus-host responses after intestinal transplantation. About the research overall: The whole recipient group had anti-thymocyte globulin induction followed by tacrolimus and steroids for around 3 years. Study-level findings and limits: Allograft graft-versus-host to host-versus-graft clonal ratios ran high in patients with graft-donor T cell macrochimerism.

This CDR3 is built from 14 residues. Trimming took 6 bases from V and 7 from J; bases not matched to a gene: 5. CDR1 and CDR2 from the germline V gene are ENHRY and SYGVKD. Assay: immunoSEQ multiplex PCR; the TCRdb copy retains only in-frame clones and omits some. Of 95,000 to 130,000 clones in the sample, less than 95% were seen once. With regard to this clone: Its antigen is as yet unknown.

This receptor was taken from a human donor who received an intestinal transplant. The chain is built from TRBV10-3 and TRBJ2-7; 14 bases agree with TRBD2. Sample: unstimulated CD4+ T cells sorted from spleen or lymph node cells, taken before intestinal transplant. The CDR3 DNA sequence: TGTGCCATCAGGGGACTAGCGGGAGTGGAAGAGCAGTACTTC. Its protein product is CAIRGLAGVEEQYF.